The 22 T cell receptor beta chains listed next were all sequenced from one sample in a study of shared clonotypes between healthy human individuals. Using immunoSEQ multiplex PCR, the repertoire was profiled, and TCRdb retains in-frame clones only, with some absent. The sample shows about 2.5 million clones, 80% to 95% of them seen only once. The sequenced sample consisted of naive CD4+ T cells from PBMCs. Stated subset: CD45RA+ positively selected. Receptor source: a man aged 18 to 29 in good health. Some clones in this sample may be carry-over from other donors' samples.

The rearrangement links TRBV4-1 to TRBJ2-2, with a possible D match to TRBD2 (6 bases). Trimming took off 1 base at V and 1 base at J, with 10 bases between the two ends. Germline V lookup: CDR1 MGHRA, CDR2 YSYEKL. This CDR3 is 16 amino acids long. The DNA for the CDR3 is TGCGCCAGCAGCCAAGTTGGGGGGAGGAACACCGGGGAGCTGTTTTTT. It specifies CASSQVGGRNTGELFF.

The chain couples TRBV5-1 to TRBJ1-2, with D possibly matching TRBD1 (6 bases). Germline V gene lookup returns CDR1 SGHRS and CDR2 YFSETQ. This CDR3 has 16 amino acids. V gave up 0 bases and J gave up 4 bases, with 16 bases separating them. The CDR3 reads CASSLEQGGIGYGYTF. As DNA, the CDR3 is TGCGCCAGCAGCTTGGAACAGGGCGGTATCGGCTATGGCTACACCTTC.

The chain has TRBV5-1 and TRBJ2-5, with 10 bases identical to TRBD1. Germline V lookup: CDR1 SGHRS, CDR2 YFSETQ. Unmatched junction bases numbered 5, after V lost 7 bases and J lost 2 bases. The CDR3 covers 14 residues. The CDR3: CASARTGGQETQYF. The CDR3 nucleotides read TGCGCCAGCGCCAGGACAGGGGGGCAAGAGACCCAGTACTTC.

This sequence joins TRBV27 and TRBJ2-7; no clear D. The CDR3 is 15 residues long. Trimming stripped 1 base from V and 2 bases from J, with 12 bases between. Germline assignment: CDR1 MNHEY and CDR2 SMNVEV (reference sequence). The CDR3 sequence: CASSLLGQDPYEQYF. The CDR3 nucleotides are TGTGCCAGCAGTTTATTAGGGCAGGACCCCTACGAGCAGTACTTC.

This clone was picked up a small number of times. Other DNA sequences in the sample encode the same CDR3. The V and J genes are TRBV7-9 and TRBJ1-4; a possible D gene is TRBD1 (6 bases). Germline V gene data show CDR1 as SEHNR and CDR2 as FQNEAQ (reference sequence). With 1 base removed from V and 3 bases from J, the gap between germline ends came to 6 bases. The CDR3 has 14 amino acids. The CDR3 DNA reads TGTGCCAGCAGCTTAGGGACAGCTAATGAAAAACTGTTTTTT. It encodes CASSLGTANEKLFF.

The chain joins TRBV18 to TRBJ2-3; no firm D call. The CDR3 extends over 16 amino acids. V lost 3 bases to trimming and J lost 1 base, with 14 bases between them. The germline CDR1 and CDR2 sequences are KGHSH and LQKENI. CDR3 bases: TGTGCCAGCTCACCTTATTGGGAAAAGGGCACAGATACGCAGTATTTT. Amino acids: CASSPYWEKGTDTQYF.

V is TRBV19 and J is TRBJ2-7; tentative D call: TRBD1 (7 bases). Germline CDR1 LNHDA, CDR2 SQIVND (reference sequence). Trimming took 8 bases from V and 9 from J, leaving 23 bases between them. This CDR3 region has 14 residues. The CDR3 loop reads CASSQGGTRVGQYF. The DNA for the CDR3 is TGTGCCAGTTCCCAGGGGGGCACCCGGGTGGGGCAGTACTTC.

The V gene is TRBV5-1, the J gene TRBJ2-6; D may be TRBD1 (6 bases). The V gene's germline CDR1 is SGHRS and CDR2 YFSETQ. The V and J ends lost 5 bases and 1 base respectively, with 13 bases between them. The CDR3 contains 16 residues. In DNA, the CDR3 is TGCGCCAGCAGTTCTCTTAGGGGGTCTGGGGCCAACGTCCTGACTTTC. Translation: CASSSLRGSGANVLTF.

V gene TRBV2 combines with J gene TRBJ1-4, with D hard to call. Trimming pared 4 bases from V and 4 bases from J, leaving 10 bases between. The CDR3 extends over 14 amino acids. Germline loops: CDR1 SNHLY, CDR2 FYNNEI. CDR3 in amino acids: CASSVSRFNEKLFF. CDR3 nucleotide sequence: TGTGCCAGCAGTGTTTCCCGGTTTAATGAAAAACTGTTTTTT.

This chain uses TRBV11-2 with TRBJ2-7, with TRBD1 identical over 11 bases. The CDR3 has 14 amino acids. Germline trimming cut 5 bases from V and 6 bases from J; bases unmatched to any gene: 6. CDR1 is SGHAT, CDR2 FQNNGV, per germline. CDR3 DNA sequence: TGTGCCAGCAGCGCACCGGGGACAGGGGGCGAGCAGTACTTC. This sequence encodes CASSAPGTGGEQYF.

The V gene is TRBV5-1, the J gene TRBJ2-1; TRBD2 matches at 7 bases. CDR1 SGHRS and CDR2 YFSETQ come from the germline V gene. The CDR3 sequence is 16 residues long. The V segment lost 2 bases and the J segment 0 bases; nucleotides outside the gene matches: 5. CDR3 protein: CASSFTSESSYNEQFF. The CDR3, as DNA: TGCGCCAGCAGCTTTACTAGCGAGAGCTCCTACAATGAGCAGTTCTTC.

This clone was found once. The same CDR3 is also encoded by other DNA sequences in this sample. V gene TRBV19 combines with J gene TRBJ1-5; D is undetermined. This CDR3 is built from 14 residues. The V gene lost 1 base and the J gene lost 1 base, with 5 bases spanning the gap. Germline lookup yields CDR1 LNHDA and CDR2 SQIVND (reference sequence). The chain's CDR3 is CASSIVDSNQPQHF. The CDR3 bases are TGTGCCAGTAGTATAGTTGACAGCAATCAGCCCCAGCATTTT.

This chain connects TRBV12-5 to TRBJ2-1; 7 bases align to TRBD2. Germline loops: CDR1 LGHNT, CDR2 FRNRAP. J lost 0 bases, V lost 6 bases, and 8 bases had no gene match. The CDR3 runs to 16 residues. Written as DNA, the CDR3 is TGTGCTAGTGGGCGTCTAGCGGCCAGCTCCTACAATGAGCAGTTCTTC. It translates to CASGRLAASSYNEQFF.

The chain recombines TRBV7-8 with TRBJ2-7; D is possibly TRBD2 (6 bases). Between the trimmed V and J ends, which lost 1 base and 0 bases, there was a span of 16 bases. This CDR3 is 17 amino acids long. The germline gives CDR1 SGHVS, CDR2 FQNEAQ. The CDR3 DNA reads as TGTGCCAGCAGCTTAGGTTTATGGCGGGGTAGCTCCTACGAGCAGTACTTC. This gives the protein CASSLGLWRGSSYEQYF.

The rearrangement links TRBV5-6 to TRBJ2-4; D is tentatively TRBD1 or TRBD2 (5 bases each). This CDR3 spans 17 amino acids. Germline V lookup: CDR1 SGHDT, CDR2 YYEEEE. V was shortened by 2 bases and J by 0 bases, with 15 bases between the two germline ends. CDR3 coding DNA: TGTGCCAGCAGCTTCTCCAGGGAGAATAGAGCCAAAAACATTCAGTACTTC. Encoded protein: CASSFSRENRAKNIQYF. The whole variable domain, filled in from reference TRBV5-6 and TRBJ2-4, reads DAGVTQSPTHLIKTRGQQVTLRCSPKSGHDTVSWYQQALGQGPQFIFQYYEEEERQRGNFPDRFSGHQFPNYSSELNVNALLLGDSALYLCASSFSRENRAKNIQYFGAGTRLSVL.

The sample holds one count of this clone. V is TRBV7-9 and J is TRBJ2-1; no reliable D call. CDR3 size: 13 residues. Trimming stripped 7 bases from V and 0 bases from J, with 7 bases between. Germline values: CDR1 SEHNR, CDR2 FQNEAQ (reference sequence). The CDR3 region has the DNA TGTGCCAGCACCGCCAGCTCCTACAATGAGCAGTTCTTC. Amino acid sequence: CASTASSYNEQFF. Full variable domain (rest looked up from reference TRBV7-9 and TRBJ2-1): DTGVSQNPRHKITKRGQNVTFRCDPISEHNRLYWYRQTLGQGPEFLTYFQNEAQLEKSRLLSDRFSAERPKGSFSTLEIQRTEQGDSAMYLCASTASSYNEQFFGPGTRLTVL.

The chain combines TRBV28 with TRBJ2-3, with D tentatively TRBD2 (6 bases). V was clipped by 6 bases and J by 0 bases, with 16 bases between them. Looked up from germline, CDR1 is MDHEN and CDR2 is SYDVKM. The CDR3 runs to 16 residues. CDR3 loop: CASRPPDYSSTDTQYF. The DNA for the CDR3 is TGTGCCAGCAGACCCCCGGACTATTCTAGCACAGATACGCAGTATTTT.

This rearrangement joins TRBV23-1 to TRBJ1-5; D may be TRBD1 (6 bases). TRBV23-1 is placed among ORFs of uncertain function. The ends were cut back, 0 bases at V and 5 bases at J, with 8 bases in the middle. This CDR3 is 14 amino acids long. The CDR3 region is CASSQSGGYQPQHF. CDR3 DNA: TGCGCCAGCAGTCAATCAGGGGGGTATCAGCCCCAGCATTTT.

The V call is TRBV18, the J call TRBJ1-5; D call uncertain. Germline CDR1 KGHSH, CDR2 LQKENI. Trimming removed 3 bases at V and 0 bases at J, with 12 bases between. The CDR3 loop spans 16 amino acids. CDR3 sequence (DNA): TGTGCCAGCTCACCCGACCAGGTTATTAGCAATCAGCCCCAGCATTTT. This encodes CASSPDQVISNQPQHF.

Details on this clone: The same CDR3 arises from other DNA sequences in this sample as well. The chain combines TRBV28 with TRBJ1-1, with D maybe TRBD1 (5 bases). Germline-derived CDR1 and CDR2 are MDHEN and SYDVKM. The CDR3 contains 13 residues. Trimming stripped 7 bases from V and 1 base from J, with 10 bases between. CDR3 in amino acids: CASTLGGNTEAFF. The CDR3, as DNA: TGTGCCAGCACCTTGGGGGGGAACACTGAAGCTTTCTTT.

The CDR3 sequence is CASSPPLGTEAFF. The DNA of the CDR3 is TGTGCCAGCAGTCCCCCCCTCGGGACTGAAGCTTTCTTT. This sequence joins TRBV6-5 and TRBJ1-1; D not certain. V was shortened by 5 bases and J by 5 bases, with 12 bases between the two germline ends. The CDR3 covers 13 residues. The germline gives CDR1 MNHEY, CDR2 SVGAGI.

The chain links TRBV20-1 to TRBJ1-1; D remains ambiguous. The germline CDR1 and CDR2 sequences are DFQATT and SNEGSKA (reference sequence). The CDR3 sequence is 10 residues long. V lost 6 bases and J 8 bases, leaving 10 bases between the germline ends. CDR3 coding DNA: TGCAGTGCCTCGAGGAAAGAAGCTTTCTTT. Translated: CSASRKEAFF.